The rows below give T cell receptor beta chains drawn from one sample of a study of beta chain features in type 1 diabetes. Produced via immunoSEQ multiplex PCR; TCRdb's table is partial and in-frame only. The data contain 150,000 to 200,000 clones, over 7.5% of them seen just once; the ten biggest clones take up around 2.5%. The sample taken for sequencing was central memory CD4+ T cells from blood. The receptors here all came from a woman aged 18-29 years in good health. The CDR3 runs from the conserved cysteine through the conserved F or W. The D gene is left open where the match is weak. Clone size is not always given. Where it is, it says once, few, many or a class for expanded clones.

TRBJ1-1,TRBV6-1,NA,NA,CASSEQVHMNTEAFF,TGTGCCAGCAGTGAACAGGTCCACATGAACACTGAAGCTTTCTTT
TRBJ1-1,TRBV11-3,NA,few,CASSLDRGLEAFF,TGTGCCAGCAGCTTAGACAGGGGATTAGAAGCTTTCTTT
TRBJ1-4,TRBV30,NA,NA,CAWRRRSNEKLFF,TGTGCCTGGCGCAGGCGTTCTAATGAAAAACTGTTTTTT
TRBJ2-4,TRBV7-9,NA,NA,CASSPLWGAQNIQYF,TGTGCCAGCAGCCCACTGTGGGGAGCCCAAAACATTCAGTACTTC
TRBJ1-1,TRBV5-4,NA,NA,CASSLAVGQATEAFF,TGTGCCAGCAGCTTGGCCGTGGGGCAGGCCACTGAAGCTTTCTTT
TRBJ2-1,TRBV29-1,TRBD2,medium-sized,CSVVLADYNEQFF,TGCAGCGTTGTACTAGCGGATTACAATGAGCAGTTCTTC
TRBJ1-2,TRBV5-4,NA,many,CASSLFGGGGAGYTF,TGTGCCAGCAGCTTGTTTGGCGGGGGAGGCGCGGGCTACACCTTC
TRBJ2-7,TRBV11-1,NA,few,CASSLGNTYEQYF,TGTGCCAGCAGCTTAGGTAACACCTACGAGCAGTACTTC
TRBJ2-1,TRBV7-3,NA,few,CASSLGTSNNEQFF,TGTGCCAGCAGCTTGGGGACATCCAACAATGAGCAGTTCTTC
TRBJ2-1,TRBV5-1,TRBD1,NA,CASSSPGGISYNEQFF,TGCGCCAGCAGCTCCCCAGGGGGAATCTCCTACAATGAGCAGTTCTTC
TRBJ1-2,TRBV18,NA,few,CASSPTAEPNYGYTF,TGTGCCAGCTCACCAACAGCAGAGCCTAACTATGGCTACACCTTC
TRBJ1-2,TRBV29-1,TRBD1,NA,CSVDKNRGHGYTF,TGCAGCGTTGACAAGAATAGGGGGCACGGCTACACCTTC
TRBJ2-7,TRBV7-9,NA,NA,CASSLAGGEQYF,TGTGCCAGCAGCTTAGCAGGAGGCGAGCAGTACTTC
TRBJ2-7,TRBV27,NA,few,CASTNGVYEQYF,TGTGCCAGCACAAACGGAGTCTACGAGCAGTACTTC
TRBJ1-1,TRBV7-9,TRBD1,few,CASSARTGGFEAFF,TGTGCCAGCAGCGCCCGGACAGGAGGGTTTGAAGCTTTCTTT
TRBJ1-1,TRBV10-3,NA,many,CAISPRGGDTEAFF,TGTGCCATCAGTCCCCGAGGGGGAGACACTGAAGCTTTCTTT
TRBJ1-4,TRBV18,TRBD1,few,CASSPMGQVATNEKLFF,TGTGCCAGCTCACCGATGGGACAGGTAGCAACTAATGAAAAACTGTTTTTT
TRBJ1-6,TRBV7-6,NA,few,CASSLGRALNSPLHF,TGTGCCAGCAGCTTAGGGAGGGCCCTGAATTCACCCCTCCACTTT
TRBJ1-1,TRBV5-1,NA,few,CASSLTGLEAFF,TGCGCCAGCAGCTTGACAGGCCTTGAAGCTTTCTTT
TRBJ2-3,TRBV5-6,NA,NA,CASNTRPLRPQYF,TGTGCCAGCAATACCCGACCACTGAGGCCGCAGTATTTT
TRBJ1-1,TRBV25-1,NA,NA,CASSWDINTEAFF,TGTGCCAGCAGTTGGGACATAAACACTGAAGCTTTCTTT
TRBJ2-1,TRBV7-2,TRBD2,few,CASSFFSGGPIMEQFF,TGTGCCAGCAGCTTCTTTAGCGGGGGGCCTATAATGGAGCAGTTCTTC
TRBJ1-4,TRBV5-4,NA,NA,CASSEQGREKLFF,TGTGCCAGCAGTGAACAGGGTAGGGAAAAACTGTTTTTT
TRBJ2-5,TRBV10-3,TRBD1,NA,CATRDREETQYF,TGTGCCACACGGGACAGAGAAGAGACCCAGTACTTC
TRBJ2-5,TRBV5-1,TRBD2,few,CASSLSGLADQETQYF,TGCGCCAGCAGCTTGTCGGGACTAGCGGATCAAGAGACCCAGTACTTC
TRBJ2-3,TRBV18,TRBD1,NA,CASSPTGSGSDTQYF,TGTGCCAGCTCACCGACAGGGTCGGGATCAGATACGCAGTATTTT
TRBJ2-7,TRBV30,NA,NA,CAWSDQGGGYEQYF,TGTGCCTGGAGTGACCAGGGGGGAGGTTACGAGCAGTACTTC
TRBJ2-5,TRBV6-1,NA,NA,CAISEGAVQETQYF,TGTGCCATCAGTGAAGGAGCGGTCCAGGAGACCCAGTACTTC
TRBJ1-1,TRBV5-1,NA,NA,CASSLAYSNTEAFF,TGCGCCAGCAGCTTGGCCTATTCCAACACTGAAGCTTTCTTT
TRBJ1-2,TRBV5-1,TRBD1,NA,CASSLGQGAYGYTF,TGCGCCAGCAGCTTGGGGCAGGGGGCCTATGGCTACACCTTC
TRBJ1-1,TRBV5-1,TRBD1,few,CASNRLGQGGTEAFF,TGCGCCAGCAACCGGCTGGGACAGGGAGGCACTGAAGCTTTCTTT
TRBJ2-6,TRBV14,TRBD1,few,CASSPPGQFISGANVLTF,TGTGCCAGCAGCCCTCCGGGACAGTTTATTTCTGGGGCCAACGTCCTGACTTTC
TRBJ2-2,TRBV4-3,NA,few,CASSQDRGTGELFF,TGCGCCAGCAGCCAAGACAGGGGCACCGGGGAGCTGTTTTTT
TRBJ1-1,TRBV18,NA,few,CASSPLSQGYDTEAFF,TGTGCCAGCTCACCCCTTTCGCAGGGGTATGACACTGAAGCTTTCTTT
TRBJ1-1,TRBV30,NA,few,CAWIPRVVWTEAFF,TGTGCCTGGATCCCCCGGGTAGTTTGGACTGAAGCTTTCTTT
TRBJ1-1,TRBV29-1,NA,few,CSVTQGSHTEAFF,TGCAGCGTCACCCAGGGGAGCCACACTGAAGCTTTCTTT
TRBJ2-2,TRBV19,NA,NA,CASSMSRANTNTGELFF,TGTGCCAGTAGTATGAGCAGGGCGAATACGAACACCGGGGAGCTGTTTTTT
TRBJ2-1,TRBV5-1,NA,many,CASSLTSFYNEQFF,TGCGCCAGCAGCTTGACTAGTTTCTACAATGAGCAGTTCTTC
TRBJ1-5,TRBV4-1,TRBD1,NA,CASSQGPGQGDQPQHF,TGCGCCAGCAGCCAAGGACCGGGACAGGGGGATCAGCCCCAGCATTTT
TRBJ2-3,TRBV27,TRBD2,NA,CASSADGTSGTSTDTQYF,TGTGCCAGCAGCGCTGACGGGACTAGCGGGACTAGCACAGATACGCAGTATTTT
TRBJ2-6,TRBV7-2,TRBD1,few,CASSDRDSGANVLTF,TGTGCCAGCAGCGACAGGGACTCTGGGGCCAACGTCCTGACTTTC
TRBJ1-5,TRBV4-3,TRBD1,few,CASSQEGQGDQPQHF,TGCGCCAGCAGCCAAGAGGGTCAGGGGGATCAGCCCCAGCATTTT
TRBJ1-2,TRBV18,NA,few,CASSPGSEFSYGYTF,TGTGCCAGCTCACCAGGTTCCGAGTTCTCCTATGGCTACACCTTC
TRBJ1-2,TRBV14,NA,NA,CASRQQGTDGYTF,TGTGCCAGCAGGCAACAGGGTACAGATGGCTACACCTTC
TRBJ1-1,TRBV9,NA,few,CASSPGQKHEAFF,TGTGCCAGCAGCCCCGGACAGAAACATGAAGCTTTCTTT
TRBJ1-4,TRBV2,NA,NA,CASSDVGQNEKLFF,TGTGCCAGCAGTGACGTTGGACAGAATGAAAAACTGTTTTTT
TRBJ2-7,TRBV27,NA,few,CASKGEGTYEQYF,TGTGCCAGCAAGGGGGAGGGAACCTACGAGCAGTACTTC
TRBJ1-4,TRBV30,NA,NA,CAWSALDGEGRKLFF,TGTGCCTGGAGTGCCCTGGACGGCGAGGGGAGGAAACTGTTTTTT
TRBJ1-5,TRBV19,NA,NA,CATAQGSPQPQHF,TGTGCCACTGCGCAGGGATCTCCTCAGCCCCAGCATTTT